These 21 T cell receptor beta chains were sequenced from one sample in a study of T cells in localized non-small cell lung cancer. Profiling relied on immunoSEQ multiplex PCR, and the TCRdb table lists in-frame clones only, not all of them. The repertoire holds roughly 50,000 clones, with about four fifths as singletons. Sequenced here: peripheral blood, sampled before any cancer treatment. These receptors were collected from a female donor older than 55 with stage II squamous cell lung carcinoma.

V gene TRBV14 combines with J gene TRBJ2-5; a weak D match, TRBD1 (5 bases). CDR3 length: 16 residues. Trimming left V 1 base short and J 4 bases short, with 16 bases between. CDR1 and CDR2 from the germline V gene are SGHDN and FVKESK. CDR3 bases: TGTGCCAGCAGCCAAGGGGGCAGGTTTCCCGCAGAGACCCAGTACTTC. Translating it yields CASSQGGRFPAETQYF.

V is TRBV19 and J is TRBJ1-4; possibly TRBD1 for D (5 bases). Per the germline V gene, CDR1 is LNHDA and CDR2 is SQIVND (reference sequence). The CDR3 contains 16 residues. V was cut by 3 bases and J by 1 base, with 12 bases left in between. CDR3 protein: CASSIQKGLTNEKLFF. CDR3 DNA: TGTGCCAGTAGTATTCAGAAGGGGCTAACTAATGAAAAACTGTTTTTT.

The chain links TRBV19 to TRBJ1-6; D is unclear. Germline CDR1 LNHDA, CDR2 SQIVND (reference sequence). Trimming shortened V by 6 bases and J by 7 bases, and 19 bases separated the two germline ends. The CDR3 spans 16 residues. The CDR3 region has the DNA TGTGCCAGTAGCCCGAAGCGGGGTGTGACCAATTCACCCCTCCACTTT. Its protein product is CASSPKRGVTNSPLHF.

The chain couples TRBV7-9 to TRBJ2-5; 7 bases align to TRBD1. V gave up 5 bases and J gave up 3 bases; unmatched junction bases: 6. This CDR3 is 14 amino acids long. CDR1 is SEHNR, CDR2 FQNEAQ, per germline (reference sequence). The CDR3 loop is CASSPQTGKETQYF. DNA of the CDR3: TGTGCCAGCAGCCCCCAGACAGGGAAAGAGACCCAGTACTTC.

J is TRBJ2-7 and V is TRBV19; D is perhaps TRBD1 (6 bases). Trimming took 7 bases from V and 4 from J, leaving 23 bases between them. The CDR3 totals 16 residues. Germline CDR1 reads LNHDA; CDR2 reads SQIVND (reference sequence). The CDR3 bases are TGTGCCAGTACCCGCGCACACAGGGAAGGGTTATACGAGCAGTACTTC. This encodes CASTRAHREGLYEQYF.

The gene calls are TRBV7-8 and TRBJ2-7; D remains unclear. Germline V gene sequence: CDR1 SGHVS, CDR2 FQNEAQ. The CDR3 spans 13 residues. Trimming cost V 3 bases and J 6 bases, with 12 bases left between them. CDR3 residues: CASSFDSVSEQYF. In nucleotides, the CDR3 is TGTGCCAGCAGCTTTGATTCTGTCAGCGAGCAGTACTTC.

The V call is TRBV2, the J call TRBJ1-3, with D maybe TRBD1 (5 bases). Trimming cost V 6 bases and J 0 bases, with 15 bases left between them. The CDR3 extends over 16 amino acids. Germline V gives CDR1 SNHLY, CDR2 FYNNEI. The CDR3 loop reads CASSASGPSSGNTIYF. For the CDR3, the DNA is TGTGCCAGCAGCGCGTCGGGGCCAAGCTCTGGAAACACCATATATTTT.

The chain couples TRBV5-1 to TRBJ2-1, with TRBD2 identical over 13 bases. V lost 2 bases, J lost 0 bases, and 8 bases stayed unmatched. The CDR3 is 19 residues long. Germline lookup yields CDR1 SGHRS and CDR2 YFSETQ. CDR3 in amino acids: CASSFKTSGGSSSYNEQFF. The CDR3, as DNA: TGCGCCAGCAGCTTCAAGACTAGCGGGGGGTCGAGCTCCTACAATGAGCAGTTCTTC.

The chain recombines TRBV4-3 with TRBJ1-2, with 9 bases identical to TRBD1. The CDR3 is 17 residues long. V gave up 0 bases and J gave up 0 bases; unmatched junction bases: 5. Germline-derived CDR1 and CDR2 are LGHNA and YSLEER. CDR3 amino acids: CASSQDRGTGPNYGYTF. DNA for the CDR3: TGCGCCAGCAGCCAAGATAGGGGGACAGGGCCTAACTATGGCTACACCTTC.

This chain connects TRBV18 to TRBJ1-1; D is possibly TRBD1 (6 bases). The CDR3 totals 14 residues. Per the germline V gene, CDR1 is KGHSH and CDR2 is LQKENI. Trimming pared 4 bases from V and 10 bases from J, leaving 19 bases between. CDR3 sequence: CASSRRQEGVGAFF. The CDR3 bases are TGTGCCAGCTCACGCCGACAGGAAGGCGTCGGAGCTTTCTTT. The full variable domain, its missing parts supplied by reference TRBV18 and TRBJ1-1, is NAGVMQNPRHLVRRRGQEARLRCSPMKGHSHVYWYRQLPEEGLKFMVYLQKENIIDESGMPKERFSAEFPKEGPSILRIQQVVRGDSAAYFCASSRRQEGVGAFFGQGTRLTVV.

The J gene is TRBJ2-3, the V gene TRBV10-2; 11 bases match TRBD2. Trimming removed 6 bases from V and 5 bases from J; junction bases left unmatched: 4. The CDR3 totals 14 residues. CDR1 and CDR2 from the germline V gene are WSHSY and SAAADI. The CDR3 nucleotides are TGCGCCAGCAGGACTAGCGGGAAGGGAGATACGCAGTATTTT. Its translation: CASRTSGKGDTQYF.

V is TRBV19 and J is TRBJ1-2; D remains unclear. There are 13 residues in the CDR3. Germline-derived CDR1 and CDR2 are LNHDA and SQIVND (reference sequence). Trimming left V 6 bases short and J 2 bases short, with 10 bases between. The CDR3 DNA reads as TGTGCCAGTAGACGGACTGGGAACTATGGCTACACCTTC. This codes for CASRRTGNYGYTF. The entire variable domain, with the rest obtained from reference TRBV19 and TRBJ1-2, is as follows: DGGITQSPKYLFRKEGQNVTLSCEQNLNHDAMYWYRQDPGQGLRLIYYSQIVNDFQKGDIAEGYSVSREKKESFPLTVTSAQKNPTAFYLCASRRTGNYGYTFGSGTRLTVV.

This chain links TRBV2 with TRBJ2-3; TRBD1 is a possible D gene (6 bases). Germline values: CDR1 SNHLY, CDR2 FYNNEI. The CDR3 is made up of 14 amino acids. V lost 5 bases and J 3 bases, leaving 12 bases between the germline ends. The CDR3 is CASSITGTTDTQYF. CDR3 sequence (DNA): TGTGCCAGCAGTATTACCGGGACAACAGATACGCAGTATTTT.

The chain employs TRBV5-6 and TRBJ1-5; possible D gene TRBD1, 5 bases. Germline assignment: CDR1 SGHDT and CDR2 YYEEEE. Trimming removed 0 bases from V and 0 bases from J, with 7 bases in between. The CDR3 covers 15 residues. The CDR3 loop reads CASSLDGGSNQPQHF. CDR3 coding DNA: TGTGCCAGCAGCTTGGACGGGGGTAGCAATCAGCCCCAGCATTTT.

The chain joins TRBV6-1 to TRBJ2-2, with a possible D match to TRBD1 (6 bases). Germline lookup yields CDR1 MNHNS and CDR2 SASEGT. Trimming stripped 7 bases from V and 4 bases from J, with 10 bases between. This CDR3 contains 13 residues. This CDR3 is CASTTGSTGELFF. CDR3 bases: TGTGCCAGCACCACAGGGAGCACCGGGGAGCTGTTTTTT.

This clone was seen once. The V call is TRBV19, the J call TRBJ1-3; D is uncertain. Germline CDR1 reads LNHDA; CDR2 reads SQIVND (reference sequence). Trimming shortened V by 5 bases and J by 0 bases, and 14 bases separated the two germline ends. There are 16 residues in the CDR3. CDR3 nucleotides: TGTGCCAGTAGTTATACCGGACGTTCCTCTGGAAACACCATATATTTT. Residues: CASSYTGRSSGNTIYF. Based on the CDR3 plus reference TRBV19 and TRBJ1-3, the full variable domain is DGGITQSPKYLFRKEGQNVTLSCEQNLNHDAMYWYRQDPGQGLRLIYYSQIVNDFQKGDIAEGYSVSREKKESFPLTVTSAQKNPTAFYLCASSYTGRSSGNTIYFGEGSWLTVV.

This clone has only one observation. V usage is TRBV27 and J usage is TRBJ2-2; D is perhaps TRBD1 (6 bases). The CDR3 sequence is 14 residues long. V was shortened by 7 bases and J by 1 base, with 10 bases between the two germline ends. The germline gives CDR1 MNHEY, CDR2 SMNVEV (reference sequence). This CDR3 reads CASKLGGNTGELFF. The CDR3 region has the DNA TGTGCCAGCAAACTAGGGGGGAACACCGGGGAGCTGTTTTTT.

The chain has TRBV5-1 and TRBJ1-3; D gene unclear. The CDR3 is 13 residues long. Germline CDR1 is SGHRS and CDR2 is YFSETQ. With 5 bases removed from V and 4 bases from J, the gap between germline ends came to 10 bases. This chain's CDR3 is CASSSVQGNTIYF. The CDR3 bases are TGCGCCAGCAGTTCAGTTCAGGGAAACACCATATATTTT.

J is TRBJ2-1 and V is TRBV7-9; unclear D gene. Looked up from germline, CDR1 is SEHNR and CDR2 is FQNEAQ (reference sequence). Trimming shortened V by 1 base and J by 5 bases, and 6 bases separated the two germline ends. The CDR3 totals 13 residues. The CDR3 here is CASSLGSNNEQFF. DNA of the CDR3: TGTGCCAGCAGCTTAGGAAGCAACAATGAGCAGTTCTTC.

The chain joins TRBV28 to TRBJ2-1; TRBD2 is a possible D gene (6 bases). The germline gives CDR1 MDHEN, CDR2 SYDVKM. V shed 6 bases and J shed 7 bases, with 16 bases lying between them. CDR3 size: 14 residues. CDR3 DNA: TGTGCCAGCAGGCCCCTGTTAGCGGCTAATGAGCAGTTCTTC. Translating gives CASRPLLAANEQFF.

The V call is TRBV6-5, the J call TRBJ1-5; 7 nucleotides agree with TRBD1. Trimming removed 6 bases from V and 4 bases from J; junction bases left unmatched: 6. Germline loops: CDR1 MNHEY, CDR2 SVGAGI. The CDR3 runs to 14 residues. As DNA, the CDR3 is TGTGCCAGCAGCCCAGACAGGGCTAATCAGCCCCAGCATTTT. Translating it yields CASSPDRANQPQHF.